These 31 T cell receptor beta chains came from one sample sequenced in a study of blood T cell repertoires in COVID-19. Some clones are missing from TCRdb's copy, which holds only in-frame ones; the method was immunoSEQ multiplex PCR. This table holds over 200,000 clones, roughly nine tenths found once. Source material: PBMCs or T cells enriched from blood (not recorded which). The receptors come from a woman aged 45-65 years in a cohort exposed to, infected with or recovered from COVID-19 (not recorded which).

The V and J genes are TRBV19 and TRBJ1-3, with 9 bases lining up with TRBD1. V shed 9 bases and J 2 bases; nucleotides not matched to a gene: 2. Germline lookup yields CDR1 LNHDA and CDR2 SQIVND (reference sequence). This CDR3 comprises 13 residues. CDR3 sequence: CASGTGTGNTIYF. The CDR3 DNA follows: TGTGCCAGCGGGACAGGGACTGGAAACACCATATATTTT.

The chain joins TRBV24-1 to TRBJ2-5; D might be TRBD2 (5 bases). Trimming cost V 3 bases and J 4 bases, with 8 bases left between them. The CDR3 runs to 13 residues. Germline-derived CDR1 and CDR2 are KGHDR and SFDVKD. As DNA, the CDR3 is TGTGCCACCAGTGATCTAGGAGGAGAGACCCAGTACTTC. Its protein product is CATSDLGGETQYF.

The V and J genes are TRBV28 and TRBJ1-1, with D maybe TRBD1 (5 bases). The V gene's germline CDR1 is MDHEN and CDR2 SYDVKM. The CDR3 runs 12 residues. Trimming cost V 2 bases and J 9 bases, with 10 bases left between them. CDR3 nucleotide sequence: TGTGCCAGCAGTTTAGGGCAGGGTCAAGCTTTCTTT. Amino acids: CASSLGQGQAFF.

Of note for this clone: The identical CDR3 is also encoded by other nucleotide sequences in the sample. The rearrangement links TRBV10-3 to TRBJ2-7; no reliable D call. CDR3 length: 12 amino acids. CDR1 and CDR2 from the germline V gene are ENHRY and SYGVKD. V lost 9 bases and J lost 1, with 10 bases in between. The CDR3 reads CAISPGSYEQYF. The DNA of the CDR3 is TGTGCCATATCGCCGGGTTCCTACGAGCAGTACTTC.

The chain combines TRBV9 with TRBJ2-2, with TRBD1 matching over 8 bases. Germline assignment: CDR1 SGDLS and CDR2 YYNGEE. V lost 0 bases to trimming and J lost 5 bases; unmatched junction nucleotides: 0. The length of the CDR3 is 14 residues. The CDR3 DNA reads as TGTGCCAGCAGCGTAGGGACAGGGACCGGGGAGCTGTTTTTT. This codes for CASSVGTGTGELFF.

The genes are TRBV27 and TRBJ1-2, with D maybe TRBD1 (6 bases). There are 13 residues in the CDR3. Germline V CDR1 and CDR2: MNHEY, SMNVEV (reference sequence). The germline V and J ends were trimmed by 0 bases and 14 bases, with 16 bases remaining between them. CDR3: CASSLSGGRDRTF. The CDR3 nucleotides are TGTGCCAGCAGTTTATCGGGGGGGCGCGATAGAACCTTC.

The V and J genes are TRBV3-1 (or the pseudogene TRBV3-2) and TRBJ2-3; 7 bases are a match to TRBD1. Looked up from germline, CDR1 is LGHDT and CDR2 is YNNKEL (reference sequence). J gave up 4 bases and V 6 bases, and 4 bases lay outside the gene matches. This CDR3 spans 13 amino acids. CDR3 region: CASSYQGADTQYF. CDR3 nucleotide sequence: TGTGCCAGCAGTTACCAGGGGGCAGATACGCAGTATTTT.

The rearrangement joins TRBV4-2 to TRBJ1-1; unclear D gene. V was cut by 1 base and J by 5 bases, with 11 bases left in between. Per germline, CDR1 LGHNA and CDR2 YNFKEQ. The CDR3 sequence is 14 residues long. The CDR3 DNA reads as TGTGCCAGCAGCCAAGCTGGCACGAAAACTGAAGCTTTCTTT. Translated, it gives CASSQAGTKTEAFF.

The chain is built from TRBV7-9 and TRBJ2-1; 8 bases align to TRBD2. The CDR3 consists of 16 residues. V lost 5 bases and J lost 7; bases outside the gene matches: 13. Per the germline V gene, CDR1 is SEHNR and CDR2 is FQNEAQ (reference sequence). The CDR3 region is CASSPQGGGSWNEQFF. The CDR3 coding sequence is TGTGCCAGCAGCCCCCAGGGCGGGGGGTCGTGGAATGAGCAGTTCTTC.

The CDR3, as DNA: TGCAGCGTTGCAATCACCTCGACAGGTCAAGCTCTGGCTTTCTTT. Amino acids: CSVAITSTGQALAFF. The rearrangement joins TRBV29-1 to TRBJ1-1, with D possibly matching TRBD1 (6 bases). Trimming took 4 bases from V and 11 from J, leaving 26 bases between them. The CDR3 is 15 residues long. Germline CDR1 is SQVTM and CDR2 is ANQGSEA.

The chain recombines TRBV9 with TRBJ2-1; D gene ambiguous. The V gene lost 7 bases and the J gene lost 0 bases, with 17 bases spanning the gap. The germline V gene encodes CDR1 SGDLS and CDR2 YYNGEE. The CDR3 has 16 amino acids. CDR3 bases: TGTGCCAGCTCAGGTATCCCGACAAGCTCCTACAATGAGCAGTTCTTC. It codes for CASSGIPTSSYNEQFF.

The chain couples TRBV30 to TRBJ2-1, with TRBD1 identical over 7 bases. The V and J ends lost 4 bases and 7 bases, in that order; junction bases with no gene match: 10. The CDR3 length is 14 residues. Germline V gene data show CDR1 as GTSNPN and CDR2 as SVGIG (reference sequence). Here the CDR3 DNA reads TGTGCCTGGAAGAGGGGGCCGGGCGGGAATGAGCAGTTCTTC. This gives the protein CAWKRGPGGNEQFF. The whole variable domain, remainder taken from reference TRBV30 and TRBJ2-1, is SQTIHQWPATLVQPVGSPLSLECTVEGTSNPNLYWYRQAAGRGLQLLFYSVGIGQISSEVPQNLSASRPQDRQFILSSKKLLLSDSGFYLCAWKRGPGGNEQFFGPGTRLTVL.

The rearrangement links TRBV4-3 to TRBJ1-2; 8 bases line up with TRBD1. V shed 3 bases and J 8 bases; nucleotides not matched to a gene: 8. Germline V CDR1 and CDR2: LGHNA, YSLEER. The CDR3 runs to 14 residues. CDR3: CASSQDRVARGYTF. CDR3 bases: TGCGCCAGCAGCCAGGACAGGGTCGCTCGGGGCTACACCTTC.

The V gene is TRBV12-5, the J gene TRBJ2-5; no reliable D call. The CDR3 sequence is 16 residues long. Trimming removed 4 bases at V and 3 bases at J, with 18 bases between. CDR1 is LGHNT, CDR2 FRNRAP, per germline. The CDR3 is CASGSTNLEVEETQYF. DNA of the CDR3: TGTGCTAGTGGTTCGACCAACCTAGAGGTGGAAGAGACCCAGTACTTC.

This chain joins TRBV19 and TRBJ1-4; D is ambiguous. Germline V gives CDR1 LNHDA, CDR2 SQIVND (reference sequence). The CDR3 runs to 16 residues. With 6 bases removed from V and 8 bases from J, the gap between germline ends came to 22 bases. The CDR3 here is CASSLEGEAPREKLFF. The CDR3 DNA sequence: TGTGCCAGTAGCCTGGAGGGAGAGGCGCCGAGGGAAAAACTGTTTTTT.

The gene calls are TRBV7-9 and TRBJ2-7; 7 bases are shared with TRBD2. Germline CDR1 reads SEHNR; CDR2 reads FQNEAQ (reference sequence). The CDR3 consists of 16 residues. V lost 5 bases and J lost 1; bases outside the gene matches: 11. The CDR3 loop is CASSPLGGFMSYEQYF. The CDR3 nucleotides are TGTGCCAGCAGCCCCTTGGGGGGGTTTATGTCCTACGAGCAGTACTTC.

V and J are TRBV5-1 and TRBJ2-1; D remains ambiguous. V was trimmed by 4 bases and J by 6 bases, leaving 17 bases between them. The CDR3 totals 15 residues. CDR1 and CDR2 from the germline V gene are SGHRS and YFSETQ. CDR3 region: CASSLNPNTLNEQFF. The CDR3 nucleotides are TGCGCCAGCAGCCTTAATCCAAACACCCTCAATGAGCAGTTCTTC.

The V and J genes are TRBV5-1 and TRBJ2-2; 7 nucleotides agree with TRBD1. This CDR3 comprises 15 residues. Germline V gives CDR1 SGHRS, CDR2 YFSETQ. V gave up 0 bases and J gave up 6 bases; unmatched junction bases: 5. The CDR3 region is CASSLGQGASGELFF. The CDR3 DNA follows: TGCGCCAGCAGCTTGGGACAGGGTGCGTCCGGGGAGCTGTTTTTT.

The gene calls are TRBV4-2 and TRBJ2-7; 15 bases are a match to TRBD2. The trim removed 4 bases at V and 1 base at J, leaving 5 bases unmatched. This CDR3 has 17 residues. Germline CDR1 LGHNA, CDR2 YNFKEQ. CDR3 amino acids: CASSPGTSGGLSYEQYF. CDR3 in DNA: TGTGCCAGCAGCCCAGGGACTAGCGGGGGGTTATCCTACGAGCAGTACTTC.

The chain joins TRBV11-2 to TRBJ1-4, with 8 positions matching TRBD1. CDR3 length equals 14 residues. Germline CDR1 SGHAT, CDR2 FQNNGV. V trimming: 1 base; J trimming: 8 bases; junction bases outside the gene matches: 3. The CDR3 reads CASSLGTGREKLFF. CDR3 DNA: TGTGCCAGCAGCTTAGGGACAGGGAGAGAAAAACTGTTTTTT. The full variable domain, rest sourced from reference TRBV11-2 and TRBJ1-4, is EAGVAQSPRYKIIEKRQSVAFWCNPISGHATLYWYQQILGQGPKLLIQFQNNGVVDDSQLPKDRFSAERLKGVDSTLKIQPAKLEDSAVYLCASSLGTGREKLFFGSGTQLSVL.

This clone was detected only a few times. V is TRBV7-3 and J is TRBJ2-1; TRBD1 is a possible D gene (6 bases). Trimming took off 4 bases at V and 7 bases at J, with 20 bases between the two ends. Germline assignment: CDR1 SGHTA and CDR2 FQGTGA. The CDR3 spans 16 residues. CDR3 amino acids: CASSSHPAGVLNEQFF. For the CDR3, the DNA is TGTGCCAGCAGCTCTCACCCGGCAGGGGTTCTGAATGAGCAGTTCTTC.

Here the CDR3 reads CASSKCQCNQPQHF. The CDR3 region has the DNA TGTGCCAGCAGCAAATGTCAGTGCAATCAGCCCCAGCATTTT. The chain links TRBV21-1 to TRBJ1-5; the listed D gene, TRBD1, was not tested against the DNA. TRBV21-1 is reported as a pseudogene. The CDR3 loop spans 14 amino acids.

The chain employs TRBV30 and TRBJ1-6, with 7 bases identical to TRBD1. CDR1 is GTSNPN, CDR2 SVGIG, per germline (reference sequence). The CDR3 loop spans 13 amino acids. V gave up 4 bases and J gave up 7 bases; unmatched junction bases: 4. CDR3 nucleotides: TGTGCCTGGACCCAGGGGGGCAATTCACCCCTCCACTTT. Protein product: CAWTQGGNSPLHF.

The chain couples TRBV13 to TRBJ2-5, with TRBD2 matching over 7 bases. Trimming at V came to 4 bases and at J to 5 bases, leaving 10 bases not matched to a gene. This CDR3 has 15 residues. Germline CDR1 is PRHDT and CDR2 is FYEKMQ (reference sequence). The CDR3 DNA follows: TGTGCCAGCAGCTGGCGGGGGAGCAGGATGGAGACCCAGTACTTC. Protein product: CASSWRGSRMETQYF.

The V call is TRBV10-3, the J call TRBJ2-3, with TRBD2 as a possible D gene (5 bases). CDR3 size: 16 residues. Trimming pared 4 bases from V and 3 bases from J, leaving 17 bases between. The germline gives CDR1 ENHRY, CDR2 SYGVKD. The CDR3 DNA follows: TGTGCCATCAGTGGAAACCGGGAATTGGCGACAGATACGCAGTATTTT. It yields the protein CAISGNRELATDTQYF.

The V call is TRBV7-2, the J call TRBJ1-1, with D perhaps matching TRBD1 (6 bases). The CDR3 has 14 residues. Trimming took off 5 bases at V and 0 bases at J, with 10 bases between the two ends. The germline V gene has CDR1 SGHTA and CDR2 FQGNSA. This chain's CDR3 is CASSDRTVNTEAFF. CDR3 nucleotide sequence: TGTGCCAGCAGCGATCGGACAGTGAACACTGAAGCTTTCTTT. Full variable domain (rest looked up from reference TRBV7-2 and TRBJ1-1): GAGVSQSPSNKVTEKGKDVELRCDPISGHTALYWYRQSLGQGLEFLIYFQGNSAPDKSGLPSDRFSAERTGGSVSTLTIQRTQQEDSAVYLCASSDRTVNTEAFFGQGTRLTVV.

This clone was observed a single time. This chain joins TRBV11-1 and TRBJ1-2, with D possibly being TRBD1 (6 bases). Trimming removed 5 bases from V and 2 bases from J, with 15 bases in between. Germline V gene sequence: CDR1 SGHAT, CDR2 FQDESV (reference sequence). The CDR3 length is 15 residues. The CDR3, as DNA: TGTGCCAGCAGCGAATACGGGGGGGCAAACTATGGCTACACCTTC. Translation: CASSEYGGANYGYTF. The full variable domain, with the rest looked up from reference TRBV11-1 and TRBJ1-2, is EAEVAQSPRYKITEKSQAVAFWCDPISGHATLYWYRQILGQGPELLVQFQDESVVDDSQLPKDRFSAERLKGVDSTLKIQPAELGDSAMYLCASSEYGGANYGYTFGSGTRLTVV.

This chain joins TRBV25-1 and TRBJ1-1; D is possibly TRBD1 (6 bases). This CDR3 region has 17 residues. Germline V gene data show CDR1 as MGHDK and CDR2 as SYGVNS. Trimming stripped 5 bases from V and 1 base from J, with 20 bases between. The CDR3 nucleotides are TGTGCCAGCAGTTTACCCCGAACGGGGGGCCCGAACACTGAAGCTTTCTTT. Translated, it gives CASSLPRTGGPNTEAFF.

J is TRBJ1-1 and V is TRBV4-1, with no clear D. V was cut by 0 bases and J by 0 bases, with 8 bases left in between. Germline V gene lookup returns CDR1 MGHRA and CDR2 YSYEKL. The CDR3 consists of 15 residues. The CDR3 DNA reads TGCGCCAGCAGCCAAGATTCAGGAATGAACACTGAAGCTTTCTTT. Translating it yields CASSQDSGMNTEAFF.

This chain connects TRBV9 to TRBJ2-7, with 9 bases identical to TRBD1. V dropped 3 bases and J dropped 2; count of bases not matched to a gene: 12. This CDR3 region has 17 residues. Germline assignment: CDR1 SGDLS and CDR2 YYNGEE. CDR3 residues: CASSESTGGVPTYEQYF. The CDR3 bases are TGTGCCAGCAGCGAGTCGACAGGGGGGGTCCCAACCTACGAGCAGTACTTC.

Only one count was recorded for this clone. The CDR3 loop is CASSQADEQFF. The CDR3 DNA sequence: TGTGCCAGCAGCCAGGCGGATGAGCAGTTCTTC. The chain joins TRBV3-1 (or the pseudogene TRBV3-2) to TRBJ2-1; the D is unclear. The V end was cut by 3 bases, the J end by 8 bases, with 5 bases between. The CDR3 sequence is 11 residues long. Germline CDR1 and CDR2: LGHDT and YNNKEL (reference sequence).